Listed below are T cell receptor beta chains from one sample, sequenced in a study of post-analysis software for immune sequencing data. TCRdb reprocessed the PCR reads via MiXCR and lists one record per CDR3 protein. The table lists about 460,000 distinct CDR3 sequences, under 55% of them singletons. Material for sequencing was blood. The receptor set was obtained from a girl aged 5 to 17 with multiple sclerosis. Both conserved end residues are trimmed from each CDR3. Size is stated for part of the rows, as once, few or many counts, or as a class when the clone is expanded.

CDR3 protein | V gene | clone size
SAGETGTLQSTQY | TRBV20-1 | .
ASSYPRVDTDTQY | TRBV6-6 | .
ASNRQGRSPLH | TRBV7-2 | .
ASSFSIPRQGVSSGANVLT | TRBV12-3/TRBV12-4 | few
SAIVGSYNEQF | TRBV20-1 | .
ASSVGGQGFGEQY | TRBV9 | .
SAYKNSGFSYEQY | TRBV20-1 | .
ASSSRGSGISYNEQY | TRBV28 | .
ACSQEAVGTEAF | TRBV3-1 | .
ATSDRGTGYTDTQY | TRBV24-1 | .
ASSSVTDTQY | TRBV12-3/TRBV12-4 | few
ASSPLSRGQGAVSNEQF | TRBV27 | .
ASSERGETYEQY | TRBV2 | few
ASSQRTTNYGYT | TRBV4-1 | few
SVDVRQGSEAF | TRBV29-1 | .
ASSFPGRLYGYT | TRBV28 | .
ASSETSYEQY | TRBV5-1 | .
SARDSRGTFYGYT | TRBV20-1 | .
ASGSEGYTQY | TRBV12-5 | .
SASGATQY | TRBV20-1 | few
STSSGHHADTQY | TRBV29-1 | .
ASSLSSPQETQY | TRBV7-9 | .
AWSLTGALNEKLF | TRBV30 | .
ATSRGNRGETQY | TRBV15 | .
ASSADRLSYEQY | TRBV6-1 | .
ASSSNQRGYT | TRBV7-6 | few
SAILPTGEETQY | TRBV20-1 | .
ASSLLGDAFYGYT | TRBV28 | .
ASSLSTGGYLYEQY | TRBV27 | few
ASSLTTGDSYEQY | TRBV28 | .
SVEEAGEQY | TRBV29-1 | .
ATSRVELGDTQY | TRBV15 | few
ASSFRSQGNYEQY | TRBV28 | few
ASSPGGVETQY | TRBV6-5 | .
SAALPAVGPQH | TRBV20-1 | few
ANSLIAGDIQY | TRBV5-1 | few
SAPSQGSTEAF | TRBV20-1 | .
AISFRGGEGGNTIY | TRBV10-3 | few
ASSPGQRGDEQF | TRBV2 | .
ASSPPGPQPQH | TRBV28 | .
ASSTTSGDFLNEQF | TRBV7-3 | .
ASSFASVTSDTQY | TRBV12-3/TRBV12-4 | .